Listed below are T cell receptor beta chains from one sample, sequenced in a study of T cells after yellow fever vaccination. TCRdb processed the 5' RACE reads anew with MiXCR; each CDR3 protein has one entry. This sample has tens of thousands of distinct CDR3 sequences, with 5.5% to 8% found just once. The specimen was PBMCs, either bulk or a sorted T-cell subset (CD4+, CD8+, memory, or dextramer-sorted; not recorded which), collected on the day of the yellow fever booster vaccination. Receptors originate from a man aged 25-45 years who received the YFV17D yellow fever vaccine. Each CDR3 is given with its conserved first and last residue. The D gene is left open where the match is weak. Size is omitted from some rows. Given values are once, few, many or a class for expanded clones.

D gene	clone size	V gene	J gene	CDR3 protein	CDR3 DNA
NA	few	TRBV20-1	TRBJ1-1	CSTRGFSEGRNTEAFF	TGCAGTACGAGAGGTTTTTCGGAGGGACGGAACACTGAAGCTTTCTTT
NA	many	TRBV27	TRBJ2-7	CASSYGPVNEQYF	TGTGCCAGCAGTTACGGCCCCGTTAACGAGCAGTACTTC
NA	NA	TRBV6-2/TRBV6-3	TRBJ1-1	CASRMDGRGNTEAFF	TGTGCCAGCAGGATGGACGGTCGAGGGAACACTGAAGCTTTCTTT
NA	many	TRBV12-3/TRBV12-4	TRBJ2-2	CASSLGLSNTGELFF	TGTGCCAGCAGTTTAGGACTATCAAACACCGGGGAGCTGTTTTTT
NA	many	TRBV12-3/TRBV12-4	TRBJ1-3	CASSFRGSGNTIYF	TGTGCCAGCAGTTTTCGGGGTTCTGGAAACACCATATATTTT
NA	NA	TRBV12-3/TRBV12-4	TRBJ1-3	CASEQLLSGNTIYF	TGTGCCAGCGAACAGCTGCTCTCTGGAAACACCATATATTTT
TRBD2	many	TRBV20-1	TRBJ2-1	CSARDLAGASYNEQFF	TGCAGTGCTAGAGATCTGGCGGGAGCCTCCTACAATGAGCAGTTCTTC
TRBD2	NA	TRBV11-1	TRBJ2-1	CASSSGLAGSNEQFF	TGTGCCAGCAGCTCCGGACTAGCGGGAAGCAATGAGCAGTTCTTC
TRBD1	NA	TRBV25-1	TRBJ1-6	CASSESRDRQGSYNSPLHF	TGTGCCAGCAGTGAATCCCGGGACAGGCAAGGCTCCTATAATTCACCCCTCCACTTT
NA	many	TRBV12-3/TRBV12-4	TRBJ2-2	CASTPGFVRAGELFF	TGTGCCAGCACCCCTGGTTTTGTCCGGGCCGGGGAGCTGTTTTTT
NA	many	TRBV21-1	TRBJ2-3	CASSNLGASGAAGSTDTQYF	TGTGCCAGCAGCAACCTGGGGGCTAGCGGGGCCGCAGGGAGCACAGATACGCAGTATTTT
TRBD2	many	TRBV10-3	TRBJ2-2	CAISLGLAGVAGELFF	TGTGCCATCAGCCTGGGTCTAGCGGGAGTTGCCGGGGAGCTGTTTTTT
NA	many	TRBV28	TRBJ2-4	CASSSLSVAKNIQYF	TGTGCCAGCAGTTCCCTGTCCGTAGCCAAAAACATTCAGTACTTC
TRBD1	many	TRBV7-2	TRBJ2-1	CASSLAGTGFDNEQFF	TGTGCCAGCAGCTTAGCGGGGACAGGGTTCGACAATGAGCAGTTCTTC
NA	few	TRBV5-1	TRBJ2-2	CASSLARELFF	TGCGCCAGCAGCTTGGCGCGGGAGCTGTTTTTT